This entry is about one TCR beta chain. Its antigen is currently unknown. In replicate PCRs of sorted subsets, approximately 190 ng DNA, approximately 30,000 T cell genomes, was used. Using immunoSEQ multiplex PCR, the repertoire was profiled, and TCRdb retains in-frame clones only, with some absent. The sample records some 240,000 clones, just over 65% being singletons. The CDR3 extends over 13 amino acids. The V and J ends lost 7 bases and 3 bases respectively, with 12 bases between them. Germline assignment: CDR1 SGHRS and CDR2 YFSETQ. These data come from a study of shared clonotypes between healthy human individuals. Whole-study context: The donor group consisted of a couple of women and a few men, aged 18 to 49. Overall study findings and caveats: A small donor pool kept down the genetic and exposure-history diversity that was represented. Naive subsets, compared against memory subsets, generally had larger estimated richness values.

The receptor's source is a young man in good health. Sequenced sample: memory CD4+ T cells sorted from blood. As to subset: CD45RA-negative fraction. V and J are TRBV5-1 and TRBJ2-3; the D gene is possibly TRBD2 (6 bases). The CDR3 DNA is TGCGCCAGCTGGGGGGTTAGGACAGATACGCAGTATTTT. Its protein product is CASWGVRTDTQYF.